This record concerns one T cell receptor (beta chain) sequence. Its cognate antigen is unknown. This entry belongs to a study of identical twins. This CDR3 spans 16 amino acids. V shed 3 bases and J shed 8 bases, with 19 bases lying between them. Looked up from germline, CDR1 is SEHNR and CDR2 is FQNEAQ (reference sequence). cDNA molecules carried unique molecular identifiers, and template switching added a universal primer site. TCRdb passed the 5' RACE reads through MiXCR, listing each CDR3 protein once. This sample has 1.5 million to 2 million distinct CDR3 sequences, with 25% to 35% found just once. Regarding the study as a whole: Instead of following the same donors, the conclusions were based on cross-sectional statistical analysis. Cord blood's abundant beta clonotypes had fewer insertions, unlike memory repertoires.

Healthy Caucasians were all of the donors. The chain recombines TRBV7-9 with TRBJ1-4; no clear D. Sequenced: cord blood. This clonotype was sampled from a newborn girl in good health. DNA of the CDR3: TGTGCCAGCAGCTTTGTTATCGCAGGAGAGGGAGAAAAACTGTTTTTT. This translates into CASSFVIAGEGEKLFF.